The entry below gives a single T cell receptor beta chain sequence along with its context. The antigen is not known. This sample is drawn from a study of T-cell reconstitution after alpha-beta-depleted transplantation in children. Study outcomes and limitations: A year had passed since transplant, and T-cell counts and diversity by then came mostly from newly produced T cells. TCRbeta diversity was high at day 60 in some patients (a result of surviving recipient T cells and thymic progenitors). Reportedly, alpha-beta T cells present about two months post-transplant originated from several hundred expanded clones of graft origin.

The authors prepared the TCRbeta library with unique molecular identifiers. TCRdb re-called the PCR reads through MiXCR, storing one row per CDR3 protein. This table holds 250,000 to 400,000 distinct CDR3 sequences, over 20% found once. The CDR3 is 15 amino acids. Germline assignment: CDR1 SQVTM and CDR2 ANQGSEA. With 4 bases clipped from V and 5 bases from J, the junction kept 6 bases outside the gene matches. This rearrangement joins TRBV29-1 to TRBJ2-3, with TRBD2 identical over 13 bases. The source of this sequence is a male patient under 18 who had a stem cell transplant for acute lymphoblastic leukemia, so the T cells may come from the graft donor. Material: PBMCs, mostly from graft donor cells, obtained 180 days after TCRalphabeta/CD19-depleted stem cell transplant. In DNA, the CDR3 is TGCAGCGTTGGACTAGCGGGGGGCCTCAAAGATACGCAGTATTTT. This codes for CSVGLAGGLKDTQYF.